In its sample, the clone carrying this TCR beta chain was seen many times. This entry comes from a study of T cells in Graves' hyperthyroidism and ophthalmopathy. The length of the CDR3 is 11 residues. Trimming removed 6 bases at V and 6 bases at J, with 5 bases between. Germline values: CDR1 SNHLY, CDR2 FYNNEI. Authors of the study amplified TCR beta CDR3 regions from RNA transcripts. The HTBI primer set drove a first-round RT-PCR of the TCR CDR3. MiXCR, applied by TCRdb to the multiplex PCR reads, yields one record per CDR3 protein. The repertoire consists of about 570,000 distinct CDR3 sequences, with 46% occurring once and the leading ten covering around 19%.

V and J are TRBV2 and TRBJ2-2; D is ambiguous. Sequenced sample: peripheral blood or thyroid tissue (not recorded which). The source is an adult woman with Graves' disease, either hyperthyroidism or ophthalmopathy (not recorded which). CDR3 nucleotides: TGTGCCAGCAGCCTTCCCGGGGAGCTGTTTTTT. Translated, it gives CASSLPGELFF.